Only a few counts were recorded for the clone carrying this T cell receptor beta chain. The germline V gene has CDR1 SGHVS and CDR2 FNYEAQ. The CDR3 spans 17 residues. V was clipped by 4 bases and J by 1 base; unmatched bases: 8. The sample comes from a study of blood T cell repertoires in COVID-19. Some clones are missing from TCRdb's copy, which holds only in-frame ones; the method was immunoSEQ multiplex PCR. The sample holds about 120,000 clones, about 80% seen once. The receptor was isolated from a man in his 70s with active or convalescent COVID-19. Sample: peripheral blood. The V and J genes are TRBV7-6 and TRBJ2-2, with 8 bases identical to TRBD1. The DNA of the CDR3 is TGTGCCAGCAGCTCGGAGGGGGGACAGGTGAACACCGGGGAGCTGTTTTTT. This codes for CASSSEGGQVNTGELFF.